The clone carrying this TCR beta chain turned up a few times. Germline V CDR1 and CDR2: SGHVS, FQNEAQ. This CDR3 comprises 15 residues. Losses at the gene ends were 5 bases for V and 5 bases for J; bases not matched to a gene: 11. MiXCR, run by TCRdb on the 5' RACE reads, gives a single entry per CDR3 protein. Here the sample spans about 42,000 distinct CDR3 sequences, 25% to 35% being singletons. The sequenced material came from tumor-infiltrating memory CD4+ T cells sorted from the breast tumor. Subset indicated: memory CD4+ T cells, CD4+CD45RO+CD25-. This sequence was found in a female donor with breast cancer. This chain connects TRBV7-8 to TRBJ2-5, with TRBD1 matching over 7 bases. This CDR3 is CASSLGQRSGETQYF. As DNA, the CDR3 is TGTGCCAGCAGCCTGGGACAGCGCTCGGGGGAGACCCAGTACTTC.